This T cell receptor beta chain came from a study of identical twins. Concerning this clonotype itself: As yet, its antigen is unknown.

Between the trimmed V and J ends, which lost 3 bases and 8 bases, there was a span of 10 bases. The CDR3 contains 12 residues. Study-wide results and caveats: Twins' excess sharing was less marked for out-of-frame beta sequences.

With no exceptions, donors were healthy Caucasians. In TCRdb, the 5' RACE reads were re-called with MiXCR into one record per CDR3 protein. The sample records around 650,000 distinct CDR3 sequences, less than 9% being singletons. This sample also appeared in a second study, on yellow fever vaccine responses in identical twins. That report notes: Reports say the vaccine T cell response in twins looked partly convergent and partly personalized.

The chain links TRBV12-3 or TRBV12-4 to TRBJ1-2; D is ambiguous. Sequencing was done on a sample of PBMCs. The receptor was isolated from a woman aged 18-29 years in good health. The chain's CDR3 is CASSFLAQGYTF. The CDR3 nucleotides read TGTGCCAGCAGTTTTTTGGCTCAGGGCTACACCTTC.